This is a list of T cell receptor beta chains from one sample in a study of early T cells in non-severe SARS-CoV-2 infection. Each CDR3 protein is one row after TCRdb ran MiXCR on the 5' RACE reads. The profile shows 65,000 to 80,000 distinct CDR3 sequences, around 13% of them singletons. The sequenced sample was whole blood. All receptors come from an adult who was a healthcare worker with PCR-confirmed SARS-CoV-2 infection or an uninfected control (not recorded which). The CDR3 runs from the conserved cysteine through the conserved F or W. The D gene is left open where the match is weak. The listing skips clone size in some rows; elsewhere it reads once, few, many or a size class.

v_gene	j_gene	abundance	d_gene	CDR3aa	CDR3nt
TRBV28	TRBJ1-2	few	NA	CASRIQGNNYGYTF	TGTGCCAGCAGGATACAGGGAAACAACTATGGCTACACCTTC
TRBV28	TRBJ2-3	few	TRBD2	CASSLGLAGAGSTDTQYF	TGTGCCAGCAGTTTGGGACTAGCGGGGGCGGGCAGCACAGATACGCAGTATTTT
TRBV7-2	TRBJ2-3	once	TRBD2	CASSSLGGRAADTQYF	TGTGCCAGCAGCTCCCTCGGCGGGAGAGCGGCAGATACGCAGTATTTT
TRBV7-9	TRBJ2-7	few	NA	CASSFNQGYEQYF	TGTGCCAGCAGCTTCAATCAGGGGTACGAGCAGTACTTC
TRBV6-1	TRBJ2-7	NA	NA	CASSGGHQPSYEQYF	TGTGCCAGCAGTGGGGGACATCAACCCTCCTACGAGCAGTACTTC
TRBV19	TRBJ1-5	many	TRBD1	CATTRGLGDQPQHF	TGTGCCACTACCAGGGGGTTAGGTGATCAGCCCCAGCATTTT
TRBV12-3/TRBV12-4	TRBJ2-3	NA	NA	CASSPPLQSLTDTQYF	TGTGCCAGCAGTCCCCCGCTGCAATCCCTTACAGATACGCAGTATTTT
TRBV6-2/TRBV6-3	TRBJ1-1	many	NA	CASSYGGTEAFF	TGTGCCAGCAGTTACGGGGGCACTGAAGCTTTCTTT
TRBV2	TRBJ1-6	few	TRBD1	CASSDVPGQGYSPLHF	TGTGCCAGCAGCGACGTACCGGGACAGGGTTATTCACCCCTCCACTTT
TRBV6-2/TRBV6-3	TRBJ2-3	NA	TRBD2	CASSYSWLAGRHTDTQYF	TGTGCCAGCAGTTACTCTTGGCTAGCGGGGCGTCACACAGATACGCAGTATTTT
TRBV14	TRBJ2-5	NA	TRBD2	CASSYQAGGGGETQYF	TGTGCCAGCAGCTATCAAGCGGGAGGTGGAGGAGAGACCCAGTACTTC
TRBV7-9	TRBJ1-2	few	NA	CASSLMTTYGYTF	TGTGCCAGCAGCTTAATGACCACATATGGCTACACCTTC
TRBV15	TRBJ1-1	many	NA	CASKKGANTEAFF	TGTGCCTCGAAGAAGGGTGCGAACACTGAAGCTTTCTTT
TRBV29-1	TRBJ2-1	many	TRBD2	CSVEESGGLHNEQFF	TGCAGCGTTGAAGAATCGGGAGGGCTCCACAATGAGCAGTTCTTC
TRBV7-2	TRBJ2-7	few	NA	CASSSARDKPYEQYF	TGTGCCAGCAGCTCCGCTCGGGACAAACCCTACGAGCAGTACTTC
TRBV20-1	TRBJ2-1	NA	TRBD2	CSAILMRGGSDEQFF	TGCAGTGCGATACTAATGCGGGGGGGCTCGGATGAGCAGTTCTTC
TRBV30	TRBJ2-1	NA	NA	CAWSSWDAVQFF	TGTGCCTGGAGTTCATGGGACGCCGTGCAGTTCTTC
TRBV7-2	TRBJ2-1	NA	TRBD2	CASSPGTSGPRGEQFF	TGTGCCAGCAGTCCCGGGACTAGCGGCCCCCGGGGTGAGCAGTTCTTC
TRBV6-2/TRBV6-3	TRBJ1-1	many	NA	CASSYNPETEAFF	TGTGCCAGCAGTTATAACCCAGAAACTGAAGCTTTCTTT
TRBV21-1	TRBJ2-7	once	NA	CASRKTQGATYEQYF	TGTGCCAGCAGAAAAACGCAGGGTGCAACCTACGAGCAGTACTTC
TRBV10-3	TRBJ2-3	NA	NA	CAIREGGSTDTQYF	TGTGCCATCAGGGAAGGGGGTAGCACAGATACGCAGTATTTT
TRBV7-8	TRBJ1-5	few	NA	CASSLGGLSNQPQHF	TGTGCCAGCAGCTTAGGGGGGCTTAGCAATCAGCCCCAGCATTTT
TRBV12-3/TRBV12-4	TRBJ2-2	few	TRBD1	CASNYRGTNTGELFF	TGTGCCAGCAACTACAGGGGGACGAACACCGGGGAGCTGTTTTTT
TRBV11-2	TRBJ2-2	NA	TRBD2	CASSYPVGTSGIDTGELFF	TGTGCCAGCAGCTACCCCGTCGGGACTAGCGGGATCGACACCGGGGAGCTGTTTTTT
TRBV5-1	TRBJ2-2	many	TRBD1	CASSTDRGYNTGELFF	TGCGCCAGCAGCACCGACAGGGGCTATAACACCGGGGAGCTGTTTTTT
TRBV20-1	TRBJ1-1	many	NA	CSARGVGEHTEAFF	TGCAGTGCTCGGGGGGTCGGGGAACACACTGAAGCTTTCTTT
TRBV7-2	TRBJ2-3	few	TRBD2	CASSLEGLATDTQYF	TGTGCCAGCAGCTTAGAGGGACTAGCAACAGATACGCAGTATTTT
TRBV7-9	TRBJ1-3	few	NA	CATTKGLSGNTIYF	TGTGCCACAACCAAGGGACTCTCTGGAAACACCATATATTTT
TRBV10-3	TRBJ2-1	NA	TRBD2	CAISVSGGRNEQFF	TGTGCCATCAGTGTAAGCGGGGGCCGAAATGAGCAGTTCTTC
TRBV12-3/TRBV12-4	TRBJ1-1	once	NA	CASSPFSFGGEAFF	TGTGCCAGCAGTCCCTTCTCCTTTGGAGGGGAGGCTTTCTTT
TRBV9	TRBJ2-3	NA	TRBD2	CASSPRGSGGSLADTQYF	TGTGCCAGCAGCCCCCGGGGTAGCGGGGGCTCATTGGCAGATACGCAGTATTTT
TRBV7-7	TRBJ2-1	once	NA	CASGPGVNEQFF	TGTGCCAGCGGCCCCGGTGTAAATGAGCAGTTCTTC
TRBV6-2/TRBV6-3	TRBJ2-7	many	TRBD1	CASSYSGTGDHF	TGTGCCAGCAGTTACTCCGGGACAGGGGATCACTTC
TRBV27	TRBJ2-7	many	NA	CASTPTGERAEQYF	TGTGCCAGCACCCCAACCGGGGAGAGAGCCGAGCAGTACTTC
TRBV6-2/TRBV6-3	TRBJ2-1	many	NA	CASSYSLTVGSSYNEQFF	TGTGCCAGCAGTTACTCCTTGACGGTCGGGAGCTCCTACAATGAGCAGTTCTTC
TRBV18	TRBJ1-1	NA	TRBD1	CASSEGQGARNTEAFF	TGTGCCAGCTCAGAGGGACAGGGGGCTAGGAACACTGAAGCTTTCTTT
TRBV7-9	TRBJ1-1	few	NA	CASSLDDSEAFF	TGTGCCAGCAGCTTAGACGACAGTGAAGCTTTCTTT
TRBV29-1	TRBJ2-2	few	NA	CSVEGGENTGELFF	TGCAGCGTTGAGGGCGGGGAAAACACCGGGGAGCTGTTTTTT
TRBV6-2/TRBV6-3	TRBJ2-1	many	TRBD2	CASSYFTSGLYNEQFF	TGTGCCAGCAGTTACTTTACTAGCGGTCTCTACAATGAGCAGTTCTTC
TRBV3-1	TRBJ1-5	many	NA	CASSHDPTLGGNQPQHF	TGTGCCAGCAGCCACGACCCGACCCTTGGAGGCAATCAGCCCCAGCATTTT
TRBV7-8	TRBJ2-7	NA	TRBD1	CASSLSILGTGSGEQYF	TGTGCCAGCAGCTTATCTATATTGGGGACAGGGTCGGGCGAGCAGTACTTC
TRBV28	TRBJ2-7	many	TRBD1	CASSPPGQGAEEQYF	TGTGCCAGCAGCCCCCCCGGACAGGGAGCCGAGGAGCAGTACTTC
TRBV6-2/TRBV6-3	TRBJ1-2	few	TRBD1	CASSFGTGLNYGYTF	TGTGCCAGCAGTTTCGGGACAGGACTTAACTATGGCTACACCTTC
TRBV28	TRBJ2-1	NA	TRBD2	CASMTSGQYNEQFF	TGTGCCAGCATGACTAGCGGGCAGTACAATGAGCAGTTCTTC
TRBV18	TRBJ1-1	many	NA	CASSPLGHTEAFF	TGTGCCAGCTCACCATTGGGGCACACTGAAGCTTTCTTT
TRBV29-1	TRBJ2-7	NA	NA	CSVEGPGYEQYF	TGCAGCGTTGAGGGACCGGGCTACGAGCAGTACTTC
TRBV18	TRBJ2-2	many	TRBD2	CASSLIAGNTGELFF	TGTGCCAGCTCACTGATAGCGGGCAACACCGGGGAGCTGTTTTTT
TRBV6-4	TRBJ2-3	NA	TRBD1	CASRRDRSTDTQYF	TGTGCCAGCAGAAGGGACAGGAGCACAGATACGCAGTATTTT
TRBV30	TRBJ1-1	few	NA	CAWSDGQTPEAFF	TGTGCCTGGAGTGATGGCCAGACTCCTGAAGCTTTCTTT
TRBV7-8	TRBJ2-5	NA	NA	CASSLTKAETQYF	TGTGCCAGCAGCTTGACGAAGGCAGAGACCCAGTACTTC
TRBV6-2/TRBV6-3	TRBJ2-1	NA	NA	CASSPHDEQFF	TGTGCCAGCAGCCCACACGATGAGCAGTTCTTC
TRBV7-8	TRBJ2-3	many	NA	CASSPGLADTQYF	TGTGCCAGCAGCCCCGGGTTGGCAGATACGCAGTATTTT
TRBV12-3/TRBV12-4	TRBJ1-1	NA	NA	CASSFAGPDYEAFF	TGTGCCAGCAGTTTCGCTGGGCCAGACTATGAAGCTTTCTTT
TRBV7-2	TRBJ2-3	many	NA	CASSFVKSDTQYF	TGTGCCAGCAGCTTCGTTAAATCAGATACGCAGTATTTT
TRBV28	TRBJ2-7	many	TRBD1	CASSLDRAPYEQYF	TGTGCCAGCAGCCTTGACAGGGCCCCCTACGAGCAGTACTTC
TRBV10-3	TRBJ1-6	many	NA	CAIREGPYNSPLHF	TGTGCCATCAGAGAAGGGCCTTATAATTCACCCCTCCACTTT
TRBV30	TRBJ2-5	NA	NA	CAWSGSLQETQYF	TGTGCCTGGAGCGGGAGTCTACAAGAGACCCAGTACTTC
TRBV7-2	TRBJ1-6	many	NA	CASRENSPLHF	TGTGCCAGCAGGGAAAATTCACCCCTCCACTTT